This T cell receptor (beta chain) derives from a study of T-cell reconstitution after alpha-beta-depleted transplantation in children. This clonotype was counted only a few times. The germline V gene encodes CDR1 MGHDK and CDR2 SYGVNS. The J segment lost 0 bases and the V segment lost 6 bases, leaving 11 bases of the junction unmatched. The CDR3 contains 18 residues. For TCRbeta, the library was prepared with unique molecular identifiers. MiXCR, run by TCRdb on the PCR reads, gives a single entry per CDR3 protein. The table includes roughly 200,000 distinct CDR3 sequences, 13% to 15% detected once. The input for sequencing was PBMCs from the stem cell graft donor, taken from the stem cell graft. J is TRBJ2-2 and V is TRBV25-1; 9 bases line up with TRBD1. The TCR sequence derives from a human donor who donated a stem cell graft to a child with acute lymphoblastic leukemia. In nucleotides, the CDR3 is TGTGCCAGCAGCGAGCGCCAGGACAGGGGCGCGAACACCGGGGAGCTGTTTTTT. Translated: CASSERQDRGANTGELFF.